What follows is one T cell receptor (beta chain) and its context. Germline CDR1 SGHAT, CDR2 FQNNGV. The ends lost 2 bases at V and 4 bases at J; junction bases unmatched: 12. This CDR3 spans 18 amino acids. Assay used: immunoSEQ multiplex PCR; TCRdb lists only in-frame clones, some missing. The sample holds roughly 120,000 clones; around nine tenths are singletons and the top ten take less than 8.5%. The source of the sample is a study of T cell responses to AZD1222 COVID-19 vaccine. The sequencing here drew on peripheral blood, taken 28 days after the second AZD1222 dose. The clonotype was recovered from an adult who received the AZD1222 COVID-19 vaccine. The chain recombines TRBV11-2 with TRBJ1-2; 11 nucleotides agree with TRBD1. The CDR3 nucleotides read TGTGCCAGCAGCTTACTCCACTCGGGGACAGGGGGAATCTATGGCTACACCTTC. Protein product: CASSLLHSGTGGIYGYTF.